The present entry profiles one T cell receptor beta chain with its context. This sample was included in a study of cytomegalovirus exposure and HLA in healthy donors. Trimming cost V 4 bases and J 10 bases, with 15 bases left between them. The CDR3 totals 13 residues. The germline CDR1 and CDR2 sequences are SGHTA and FQGTGA. Researchers ran the PCR with 60 Vbeta and 13 Jbeta primers. Data came from immunoSEQ multiplex PCR; TCRdb stores just in-frame clones and leaves some out. The sample yields around 33,000 clones, of which the top ten take up roughly 3.3%. The rearrangement links TRBV7-3 to TRBJ2-3, with D possibly matching TRBD1 (5 bases). Sequenced: PBMCs. This receptor was identified in a man aged 40-49 years in good health and CMV-seronegative. CDR3 protein: CASSSQTDQAQYF. CDR3 sequence (DNA): TGTGCCAGCAGCTCTCAGACAGATCAGGCGCAGTATTTT.